Following are 24 T cell receptor beta chains from one sample sequenced in a study of cytomegalovirus exposure and HLA in healthy donors. The study ran its PCR with 60 Vbeta and 13 Jbeta primers. Produced via immunoSEQ multiplex PCR; TCRdb's table is partial and in-frame only. The table includes approximately 240,000 clones, about four fifths detected once. Sequenced material: PBMCs. These receptors originate from a woman aged 40 to 50 in good health and CMV-seropositive.

The chain couples TRBV5-4 to TRBJ2-5; 11 nucleotides match TRBD2. The V gene end was trimmed by 4 bases and the J gene end by 5 bases; junction bases not matched to a gene: 10. Per germline, CDR1 SGHNT and CDR2 YYREEE (reference sequence). The CDR3 is 16 residues long. The CDR3 is CASSGKTSGIGETQYF. Here the CDR3 DNA reads TGTGCCAGCAGCGGAAAGACTAGCGGGATTGGGGAGACCCAGTACTTC.

This clone was seen just once. The V gene is TRBV6-5, the J gene TRBJ1-4, with unresolved D. Trimming stripped 6 bases from V and 7 bases from J, with 9 bases between. Germline V gene sequence: CDR1 MNHEY, CDR2 SVGAGI. This CDR3 is built from 12 residues. This chain's CDR3 is CASRGEGEKLFF. DNA of the CDR3: TGTGCCAGCAGAGGCGAGGGTGAAAAACTGTTTTTT.

This clone occurred a few times. The rearrangement links TRBV7-2 to TRBJ2-7, with D maybe TRBD1 (5 bases). Trimming left V 3 bases short and J 11 bases short, with 17 bases between. This CDR3 is 13 amino acids long. Per the germline V gene, CDR1 is SGHTA and CDR2 is FQGNSA. The CDR3 coding sequence is TGTGCCAGCAGCTTCTCGGGCCTCCCCAGGGAGTACTTC. It yields the protein CASSFSGLPREYF.

This chain uses TRBV11-2 with TRBJ2-1, with D perhaps TRBD2 (5 bases). Trimming cost V 1 base and J 8 bases, with 6 bases left between them. Germline V CDR1 and CDR2: SGHAT, FQNNGV. This CDR3 has 12 amino acids. The CDR3 DNA follows: TGTGCCAGCAGCTTAGGAGGGCATGAGCAGTTCTTC. Protein: CASSLGGHEQFF.

Only one count was recorded for this clone. This chain connects TRBV1 to TRBJ2-7; the D call of TRBD2 is as the table states it, not checked on the DNA. TRBV1 is shown as a pseudogene. The CDR3 is made up of 13 amino acids. DNA of the CDR3: TGCACCAGCAGCCGCGGGGGGAGGGACGAGCAGTACTTC. Its protein is CTSSRGGRDEQYF.

The chain combines TRBV5-6 with TRBJ1-1; 9 nucleotides line up with TRBD1. V was pared by 2 bases and J by 6 bases, with 8 bases of the junction left unmatched. Germline V gene data show CDR1 as SGHDT and CDR2 as YYEEEE. The CDR3 runs to 15 residues. The CDR3 region has the DNA TGTGCCAGCAGCTTCGGGACAGGGCAGGGCGCTGAAGCTTTCTTT. Protein product: CASSFGTGQGAEAFF.

This clone was observed a handful of times. This chain uses TRBV6-5 with TRBJ2-7; the D gene is possibly TRBD1 (5 bases). Trimming left V 0 bases short and J 5 bases short, with 14 bases between. Germline CDR1 MNHEY, CDR2 SVGAGI. The CDR3 covers 15 residues. The CDR3 sequence: CASSYSTQGGHEQYF. In DNA form, the CDR3 reads TGTGCCAGCAGTTACTCGACGCAGGGCGGCCACGAGCAGTACTTC.

The J gene is TRBJ2-2, the V gene TRBV7-2; 7 bases align to TRBD1. CDR1 is SGHTA and CDR2 is FQGNSA in the germline V gene. V was pared by 5 bases and J by 0 bases, with 6 bases of the junction left unmatched. The CDR3 runs 16 residues. The CDR3 DNA reads as TGTGCCAGCAGCACTCGACAGGGCGCGAACACCGGGGAGCTGTTTTTT. This sequence encodes CASSTRQGANTGELFF.

The chain couples TRBV29-1 to TRBJ1-4, with no clear D. The CDR3 is 12 amino acids. V was pared by 6 bases and J by 4 bases, with 9 bases between. Germline CDR1 SQVTM, CDR2 ANQGSEA. The CDR3 DNA is TGCAGCGTCTACGGGGATAATGAAAAACTGTTTTTT. Residues: CSVYGDNEKLFF.

The chain joins TRBV13 to TRBJ2-7; 7 nucleotides line up with TRBD2. Germline values: CDR1 PRHDT, CDR2 FYEKMQ (reference sequence). Losses at the gene ends were 5 bases for V and 1 base for J; bases not matched to a gene: 8. This CDR3 contains 15 residues. CDR3 bases: TGTGCCAGCAGCCCACGGGGGGAGGCATCCTACGAGCAGTACTTC. Protein product: CASSPRGEASYEQYF.

V and J are TRBV9 and TRBJ1-5; 10 positions agree with TRBD1. CDR1 SGDLS and CDR2 YYNGEE come from the germline V gene. This CDR3 spans 15 amino acids. Germline trimming cut 3 bases from V and 6 bases from J; bases unmatched to any gene: 6. CDR3 sequence: CASSAGTGVGQPQHF. DNA of the CDR3: TGTGCCAGCAGCGCAGGGACAGGGGTAGGTCAGCCCCAGCATTTT. Full variable domain (missing parts from reference TRBV9 and TRBJ1-5): DSGVTQTPKHLITATGQRVTLRCSPRSGDLSVYWYQQSLDQGLQFLIQYYNGEERAKGNILERFSAQQFPDLHSELNLSSLELGDSALYFCASSAGTGVGQPQHFGDGTRLSIL.

Points on this clone: One junction end disagrees with the germline gene, perhaps due to a read error. The same CDR3 is also encoded by other DNA sequences in this sample. The chain links TRBV6-1 to TRBJ1-1; the D gene is possibly TRBD1 (5 bases). Germline-derived CDR1 and CDR2 are MNHNS and SASEGT. The CDR3 has 13 residues. In nucleotides, the CDR3 is TGTGCCAGCAGTGTGGGGCTGAACACTGAGGCTTTCTTT. This gives the protein CASSVGLNTEAFF.

For this clone: This sample includes further DNA sequences coding for the same CDR3. Here the CDR3 reads CASSLGPGETYEQYF. CDR3 nucleotide sequence: TGTGCCAGCAGCTTAGGTCCAGGTGAAACCTACGAGCAGTACTTC. The chain joins TRBV7-9 to TRBJ2-7; D uncertain. The germline V and J ends were trimmed by 1 base and 2 bases, with 12 bases remaining between them. From germline, CDR1 is SEHNR and CDR2 FQNEAQ (reference sequence). This CDR3 region has 15 residues.

V usage is TRBV6-6 and J usage is TRBJ1-1, with 10 bases lining up with TRBD1. The V gene end was trimmed by 6 bases and the J gene end by 5 bases; junction bases not matched to a gene: 6. CDR1 and CDR2 from the germline V gene are MNHNY and SVGAGI (reference sequence). The CDR3 is made up of 14 amino acids. CDR3 in amino acids: CASRPGQGGTEAFF. The CDR3 region has the DNA TGTGCCAGCAGACCCGGACAGGGGGGGACTGAAGCTTTCTTT.

This chain links TRBV18 with TRBJ2-3; no reliable D call. Germline CDR1 reads KGHSH; CDR2 reads LQKENI. V was shortened by 1 base and J by 0 bases, with 14 bases between the two germline ends. The CDR3 runs 17 residues. The chain's CDR3 is CASSPLVVTPSTDTQYF. The CDR3 nucleotides are TGTGCCAGCTCACCACTCGTCGTGACACCCAGCACAGATACGCAGTATTTT.

This clone has a handful of counts. CDR3 DNA sequence: TGTGCCAGCAGCAGGGACTCCTATAAGCAGTACTTC. It translates to CASSRDSYKQYF. The J gene is TRBJ2-7, the V gene TRBV27; D possibly corresponds to TRBD2 (6 bases). The CDR3 has 12 amino acids. The V gene lost 6 bases and the J gene lost 8 bases, with 14 bases spanning the gap. The germline CDR1 and CDR2 sequences are MNHEY and SMNVEV (reference sequence).

This clone occurred once. V gene TRBV5-4 combines with J gene TRBJ1-5; weak D call: TRBD1 (5 bases). V was pared by 5 bases and J by 5 bases, with 14 bases between. The CDR3 length is 14 residues. The germline gives CDR1 SGHNT, CDR2 YYREEE (reference sequence). DNA of the CDR3: TGTGCCAGCAGATTCGGACGGGGGTATCAGCCCCAGCATTTT. It is translated as CASRFGRGYQPQHF.

V usage is TRBV6-5 and J usage is TRBJ1-1; 9 nucleotides agree with TRBD1. The CDR3 runs 15 residues. CDR1 and CDR2 from the germline V gene are MNHEY and SVGAGI. The trim removed 7 bases at V and 5 bases at J, leaving 11 bases unmatched. The CDR3 is CASNRGQGRGTEAFF. The CDR3 coding sequence is TGTGCCAGCAACCGAGGACAGGGGCGGGGGACTGAAGCTTTCTTT.

The rearrangement links TRBV25-1 to TRBJ1-2; no definite D call. CDR1 and CDR2 from the germline V gene are MGHDK and SYGVNS. The CDR3 runs to 13 residues. V lost 4 bases to trimming and J lost 0 bases, with 6 bases between them. The CDR3 nucleotides read TGTGCCAGCAGTGTATCTCCTAACTATGGCTACACCTTC. This encodes CASSVSPNYGYTF.

To note about this clone: An end of the junction does not agree with germline; a read error may underlie this. The chain has TRBV7-9 and TRBJ2-1, with D possibly being TRBD1 (6 bases). The CDR3 consists of 17 residues. Germline CDR1 and CDR2: SEHNR and FQNEAQ (reference sequence). The CDR3 sequence is CSSSLRQGRPRGNEQFF. The DNA for the CDR3 is TGTTCCAGCAGCCTTCGGCAGGGGCGCCCGAGGGGCAATGAGCAGTTCTTC. The entire variable domain, with the rest obtained from reference TRBV7-9 and TRBJ2-1, is as follows: DTGVSQNPRHKITKRGQNVTFRCDPISEHNRLYWYRQTLGQGPEFLTYFQNEAQLEKSRLLSDRFSAERPKGSFSTLEIQRTEQGDSAMYLCSSSLRQGRPRGNEQFFGPGTRLTVL.

V is TRBV11-2 and J is TRBJ1-6, with TRBD1 identical over 8 bases. Unmatched junction bases numbered 0, after V lost 2 bases and J lost 6 bases. Germline V gives CDR1 SGHAT, CDR2 FQNNGV. The CDR3 runs to 14 residues. The CDR3 loop is CASSLTGGNSPLHF. CDR3 bases: TGTGCCAGCAGCTTAACAGGGGGTAATTCACCCCTCCACTTT. Full variable domain (missing parts from reference TRBV11-2 and TRBJ1-6): EAGVAQSPRYKIIEKRQSVAFWCNPISGHATLYWYQQILGQGPKLLIQFQNNGVVDDSQLPKDRFSAERLKGVDSTLKIQPAKLEDSAVYLCASSLTGGNSPLHFGNGTRLTVT.

This clone was recorded once. This chain uses TRBV5-5 with TRBJ2-7; a possible D gene is TRBD2 (6 bases). The CDR3 contains 12 residues. V was clipped by 6 bases and J by 3 bases, with 10 bases between them. Per germline, CDR1 SGHKS and CDR2 YYEKEE (reference sequence). DNA for the CDR3: TGTGCCAGCATTCAGGGACTCTACGAGCAGTACTTC. Residues: CASIQGLYEQYF.

The chain combines TRBV5-1 with TRBJ1-1; D possibly corresponds to TRBD1 (5 bases). This CDR3 comprises 15 residues. The V gene lost 1 base and the J gene lost 0 bases, with 10 bases spanning the gap. Germline V gives CDR1 SGHRS, CDR2 YFSETQ. The DNA for the CDR3 is TGCGCCAGCAGCTTGAACCAGGGATTGAACACTGAAGCTTTCTTT. Protein sequence: CASSLNQGLNTEAFF. Together with reference TRBV5-1 and TRBJ1-1, the CDR3 gives the full variable domain: KAGVTQTPRYLIKTRGQQVTLSCSPISGHRSVSWYQQTPGQGLQFLFEYFSETQRNKGNFPGRFSGRQFSNSRSEMNVSTLELGDSALYLCASSLNQGLNTEAFFGQGTRLTVV.

The gene calls are TRBV19 and TRBJ1-5; possible D gene TRBD1, 5 bases. The CDR3 is made up of 16 amino acids. From germline, CDR1 is LNHDA and CDR2 SQIVND (reference sequence). Trimming took off 1 base at V and 6 bases at J, with 16 bases between the two ends. DNA for the CDR3: TGTGCCAGTAGTATAGTAGGTTTAGGGGTTGGTCAGCCCCAGCATTTT. Translated, it gives CASSIVGLGVGQPQHF.